This note documents a single TCR beta chain sequence. Clones were read by immunoSEQ multiplex PCR, and TCRdb kept only the in-frame ones, dropping some. This sample has 25,000 to 35,000 clones; about 80% occur once, and the top ten carry 15% to 20%. This sample stems from a study of blood T cell repertoires in COVID-19. Turning to the study itself: The study drew acute and convalescent COVID-19 samples from the United States, Italy and Spain. T cells, B-cell-depleted T cells, or PBMCs supplied cDNA or gDNA.

Germline CDR1 and CDR2: SGHRS and YFSETQ. The CDR3 consists of 15 residues. The V end lost 4 bases, the J end lost 6 bases, and 17 bases lay between the germline ends. Material: peripheral blood. This receptor was identified in a man aged 70 or older with active COVID-19. The gene calls are TRBV5-1 and TRBJ1-3; no clear D. In DNA, the CDR3 is TGCGCCAGCAGCCCCGGTACAGCCATAATAAACACCATATATTTT. It yields the protein CASSPGTAIINTIYF.